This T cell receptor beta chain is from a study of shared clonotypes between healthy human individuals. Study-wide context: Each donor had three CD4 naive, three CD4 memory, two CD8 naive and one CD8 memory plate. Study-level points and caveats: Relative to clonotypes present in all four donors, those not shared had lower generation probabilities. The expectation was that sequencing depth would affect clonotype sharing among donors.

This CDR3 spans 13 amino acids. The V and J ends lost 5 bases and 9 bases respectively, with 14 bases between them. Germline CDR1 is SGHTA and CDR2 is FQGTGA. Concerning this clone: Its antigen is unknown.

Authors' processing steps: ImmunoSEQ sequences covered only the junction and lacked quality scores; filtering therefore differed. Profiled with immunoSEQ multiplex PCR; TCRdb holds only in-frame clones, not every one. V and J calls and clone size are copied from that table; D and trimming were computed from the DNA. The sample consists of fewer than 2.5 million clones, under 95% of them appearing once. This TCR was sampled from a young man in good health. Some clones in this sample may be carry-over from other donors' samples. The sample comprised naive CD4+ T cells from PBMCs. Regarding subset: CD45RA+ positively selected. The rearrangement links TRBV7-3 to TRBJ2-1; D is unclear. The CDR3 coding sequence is TGTGCCAGCAGCCCTCAGACCGGATTTGAGCAGTTCTTC. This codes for CASSPQTGFEQFF. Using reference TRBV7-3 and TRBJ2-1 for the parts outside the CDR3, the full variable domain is GAGVSQTPSNKVTEKGKYVELRCDPISGHTALYWYRQSLGQGPEFLIYFQGTGAADDSGLPNDRFFAVRPEGSVSTLKIQRTERGDSAVYLCASSPQTGFEQFFGPGTRLTVL.